Shown below are 4 T cell receptor beta chains from a single sample sequenced in a study of blood T cell repertoires in COVID-19. Clones were read by immunoSEQ multiplex PCR, and TCRdb kept only the in-frame ones, dropping some. The sample contains about 62,000 clones, under 80% of which appear only once. Sequencing was done on a sample of PBMCs or T cells enriched from blood (not recorded which). The receptors here all came from a woman aged 55-69 years who had been exposed to COVID-19.

This chain links TRBV15 with TRBJ1-2; no reliable D call. V was trimmed by 0 bases and J by 4 bases, leaving 9 bases between them. The CDR3 has 14 amino acids. From germline, CDR1 is LNHNV and CDR2 YYDKDF (reference sequence). The chain's CDR3 is CATSRDMAGYGYTF. The CDR3 nucleotides are TGTGCCACCAGCAGAGATATGGCAGGCTATGGCTACACCTTC.

The chain joins TRBV5-4 to TRBJ2-2; TRBD1 matches 7 bases. Germline V gene sequence: CDR1 SGHNT, CDR2 YYREEE (reference sequence). The V segment lost 4 bases and the J segment 0 bases; nucleotides outside the gene matches: 3. The CDR3 is 15 residues long. CDR3 nucleotide sequence: TGTGCCAGCAGCCCAGGACAGGCGAACACCGGGGAGCTGTTTTTT. The encoded protein is CASSPGQANTGELFF.

V and J are TRBV7-2 and TRBJ2-2, with 7 bases that match TRBD2. Germline CDR1 is SGHTA and CDR2 is FQGNSA. The CDR3 length is 17 residues. The V and J ends lost 4 bases and 4 bases, in that order; junction bases with no gene match: 12. CDR3 nucleotides: TGTGCCAGCAGCTCCGCGGGGCGGGGACTACCCACCGGGGAGCTGTTTTTT. Translating gives CASSSAGRGLPTGELFF.

The rearrangement joins TRBV25-1 to TRBJ2-3; perhaps TRBD1 as D (6 bases). The CDR3 totals 13 residues. Trimming took off 3 bases at V and 6 bases at J, with 10 bases between the two ends. Germline loops: CDR1 MGHDK, CDR2 SYGVNS. CDR3 sequence (DNA): TGTGCCAGCAGTGATTGGACAGCCGATACGCAGTATTTT. Protein: CASSDWTADTQYF.